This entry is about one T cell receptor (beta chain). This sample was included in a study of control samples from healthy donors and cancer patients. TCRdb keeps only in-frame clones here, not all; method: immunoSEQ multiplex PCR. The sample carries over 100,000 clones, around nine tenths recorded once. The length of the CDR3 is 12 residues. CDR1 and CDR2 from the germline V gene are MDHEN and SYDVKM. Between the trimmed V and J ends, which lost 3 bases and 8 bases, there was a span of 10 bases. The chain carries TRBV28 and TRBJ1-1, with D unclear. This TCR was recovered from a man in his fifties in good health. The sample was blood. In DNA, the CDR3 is TGTGCCAGCAGTTTTGAGCGAATGGAAGCTTTCTTT. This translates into CASSFERMEAFF.